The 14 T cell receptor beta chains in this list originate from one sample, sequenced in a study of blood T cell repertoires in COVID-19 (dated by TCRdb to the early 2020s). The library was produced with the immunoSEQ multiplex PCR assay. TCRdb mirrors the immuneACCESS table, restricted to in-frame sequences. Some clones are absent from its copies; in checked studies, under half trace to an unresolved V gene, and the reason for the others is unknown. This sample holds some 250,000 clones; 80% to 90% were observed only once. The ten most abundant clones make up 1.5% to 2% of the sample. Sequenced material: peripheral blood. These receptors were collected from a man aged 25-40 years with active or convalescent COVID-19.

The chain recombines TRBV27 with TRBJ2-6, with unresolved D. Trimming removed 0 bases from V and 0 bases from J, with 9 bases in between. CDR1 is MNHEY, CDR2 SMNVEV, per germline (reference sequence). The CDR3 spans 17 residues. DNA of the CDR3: TGTGCCAGCAGTTTATCGCTCAGGTTCTCTGGGGCCAACGTCCTGACTTTC. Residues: CASSLSLRFSGANVLTF.

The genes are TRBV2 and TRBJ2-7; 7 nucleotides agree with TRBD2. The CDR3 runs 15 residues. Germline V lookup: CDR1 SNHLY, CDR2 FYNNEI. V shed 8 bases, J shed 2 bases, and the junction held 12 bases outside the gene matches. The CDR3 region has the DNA TGTGCCAGCGGTTACGGGGGGACGGGAACCTACGAGCAGTACTTC. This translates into CASGYGGTGTYEQYF.

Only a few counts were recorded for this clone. In DNA form, the CDR3 reads TGCAGCGTGGACACCAAGAGACAGGTGAATTCACCCCTCCACTTT. It specifies CSVDTKRQVNSPLHF. V gene TRBV29-1 combines with J gene TRBJ1-6, with D possibly TRBD1 on 6 matching bases. Germline CDR1 is SQVTM and CDR2 is ANQGSEA. The V end was cut by 6 bases, the J end by 7 bases, with 19 bases between. This CDR3 has 15 amino acids.

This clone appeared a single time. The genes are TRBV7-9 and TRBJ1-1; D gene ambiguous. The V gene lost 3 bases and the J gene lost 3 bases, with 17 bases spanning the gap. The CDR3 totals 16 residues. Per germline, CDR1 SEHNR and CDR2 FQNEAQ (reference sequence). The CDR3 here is CASSLASRVGDTEAFF. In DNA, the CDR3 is TGTGCCAGCAGCTTGGCCAGTCGGGTCGGTGACACTGAAGCTTTCTTT.

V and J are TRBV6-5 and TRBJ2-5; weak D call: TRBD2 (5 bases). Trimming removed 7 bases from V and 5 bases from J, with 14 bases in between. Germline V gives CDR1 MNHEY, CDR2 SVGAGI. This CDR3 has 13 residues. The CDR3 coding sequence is TGTGCCAGCACGGGGTCGATTCGTGAGACCCAGTACTTC. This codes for CASTGSIRETQYF.

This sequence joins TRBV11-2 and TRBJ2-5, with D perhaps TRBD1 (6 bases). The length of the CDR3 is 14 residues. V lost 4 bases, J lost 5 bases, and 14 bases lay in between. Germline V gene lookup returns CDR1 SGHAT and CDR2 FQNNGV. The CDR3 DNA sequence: TGTGCCAGCAGCTCCCGGACAGAATCGGAGACCCAGTACTTC. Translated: CASSSRTESETQYF.

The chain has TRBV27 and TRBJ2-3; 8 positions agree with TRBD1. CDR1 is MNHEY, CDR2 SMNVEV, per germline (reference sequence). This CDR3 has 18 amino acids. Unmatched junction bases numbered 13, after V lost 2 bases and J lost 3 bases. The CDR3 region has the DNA TGTGCCAGCAGTTTAGCCCCCCCAGGGGGCGAGTATACAGATACGCAGTATTTT. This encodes CASSLAPPGGEYTDTQYF.

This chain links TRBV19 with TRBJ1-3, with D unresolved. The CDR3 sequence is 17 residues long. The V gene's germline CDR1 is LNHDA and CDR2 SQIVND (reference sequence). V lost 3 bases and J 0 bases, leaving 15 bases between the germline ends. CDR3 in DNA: TGTGCCAGTAGTATTGCCGCCCTTGACAACTCTGGAAACACCATATATTTT. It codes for CASSIAALDNSGNTIYF.

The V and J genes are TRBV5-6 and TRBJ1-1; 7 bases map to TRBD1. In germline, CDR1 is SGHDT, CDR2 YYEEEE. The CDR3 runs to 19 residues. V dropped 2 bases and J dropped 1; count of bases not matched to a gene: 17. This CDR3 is CASSFIYPRGESENTEAFF. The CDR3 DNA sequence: TGTGCCAGCAGCTTCATTTACCCCAGGGGGGAGTCGGAGAACACTGAAGCTTTCTTT.

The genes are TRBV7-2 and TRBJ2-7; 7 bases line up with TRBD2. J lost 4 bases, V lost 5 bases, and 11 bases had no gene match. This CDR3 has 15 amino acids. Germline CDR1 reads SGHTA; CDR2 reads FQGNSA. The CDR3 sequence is CASSPLPLAAYEQYF. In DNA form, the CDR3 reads TGTGCCAGCAGCCCCCTCCCCCTAGCGGCATACGAGCAGTACTTC.

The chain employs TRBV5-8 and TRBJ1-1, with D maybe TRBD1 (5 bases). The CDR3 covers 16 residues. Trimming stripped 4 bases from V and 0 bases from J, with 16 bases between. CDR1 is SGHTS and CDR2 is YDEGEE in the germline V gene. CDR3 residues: CASSPRVEGMNTEAFF. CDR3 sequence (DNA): TGTGCCAGCAGCCCCAGGGTGGAGGGGATGAACACTGAAGCTTTCTTT.

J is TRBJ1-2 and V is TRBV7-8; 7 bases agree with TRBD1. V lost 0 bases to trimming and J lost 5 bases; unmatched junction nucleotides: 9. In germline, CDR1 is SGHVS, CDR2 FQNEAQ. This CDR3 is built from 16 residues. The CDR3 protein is CASSLALTGLGYGYTF. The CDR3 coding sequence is TGTGCCAGCAGCTTAGCCTTGACAGGGTTGGGGTATGGCTACACCTTC.

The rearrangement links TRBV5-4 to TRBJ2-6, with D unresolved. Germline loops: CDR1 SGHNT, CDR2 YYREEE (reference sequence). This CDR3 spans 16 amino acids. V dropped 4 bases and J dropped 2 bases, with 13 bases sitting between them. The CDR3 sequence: CASSLLYSTGANVLTF. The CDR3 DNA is TGTGCCAGCAGCCTACTTTATTCAACTGGGGCCAACGTCCTGACTTTC.

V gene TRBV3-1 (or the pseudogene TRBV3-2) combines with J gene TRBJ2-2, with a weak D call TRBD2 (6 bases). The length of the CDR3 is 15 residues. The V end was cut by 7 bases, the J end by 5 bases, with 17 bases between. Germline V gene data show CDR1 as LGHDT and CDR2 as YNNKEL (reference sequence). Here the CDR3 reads CASNLGGDGTGELFF. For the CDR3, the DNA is TGTGCCAGCAACCTGGGAGGAGATGGGACCGGGGAGCTGTTTTTT.